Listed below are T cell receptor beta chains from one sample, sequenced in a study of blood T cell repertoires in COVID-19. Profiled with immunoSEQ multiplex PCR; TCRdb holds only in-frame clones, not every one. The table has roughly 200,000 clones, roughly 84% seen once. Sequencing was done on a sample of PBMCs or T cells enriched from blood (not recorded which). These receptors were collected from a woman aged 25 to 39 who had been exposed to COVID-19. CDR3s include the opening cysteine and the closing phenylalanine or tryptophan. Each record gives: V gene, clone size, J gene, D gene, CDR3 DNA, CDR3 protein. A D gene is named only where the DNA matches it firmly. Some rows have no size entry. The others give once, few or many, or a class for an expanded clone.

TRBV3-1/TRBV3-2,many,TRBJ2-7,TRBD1,TGTGCCAGCAGCATCGTGACAGGGGCCTACGAGCAGTACTTC,CASSIVTGAYEQYF
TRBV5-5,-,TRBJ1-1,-,TGTGCCAGCAGCTTGACAGCGAACACTGAAGCTTTCTTT,CASSLTANTEAFF
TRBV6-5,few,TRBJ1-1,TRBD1,TGTGCCAGCAGTTCACGGACAGGTGGCGCGTTCACTGAAGCTTTCTTT,CASSSRTGGAFTEAFF
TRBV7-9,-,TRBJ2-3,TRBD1,TGTGCCAGCAGTAACTGGGACAGGGGCCGGGGAGATACGCAGTATTTT,CASSNWDRGRGDTQYF
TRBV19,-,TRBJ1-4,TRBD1,TGTGCCAGTAGTACTGGACAGGGCACTAATGAAAAACTGTTTTTT,CASSTGQGTNEKLFF
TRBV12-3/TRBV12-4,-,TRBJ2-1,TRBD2,TGTGCCAGCAGTTTGGGGAGGGCGGGTGAGCAGTTCTTC,CASSLGRAGEQFF
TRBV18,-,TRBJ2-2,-,TGTGCCAGCTCTCCCAACTCCCTGTTCGCGAACACCGGGGAGCTGTTTTTT,CASSPNSLFANTGELFF
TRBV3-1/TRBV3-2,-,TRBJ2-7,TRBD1,TGTGCCAGCGCTAAGATGCAGGGGGCCGGCGAGCAGTACTTC,CASAKMQGAGEQYF
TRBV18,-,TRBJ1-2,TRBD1,TGTGCCAGCTCACCACGCCAGGGGGATGGCTACACCTTC,CASSPRQGDGYTF
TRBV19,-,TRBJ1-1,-,TGTGCCAGTAGCCCGGGGGGGACGAACACTGAAGCTTTCTTT,CASSPGGTNTEAFF
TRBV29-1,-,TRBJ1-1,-,TGCAGCGTTGACGGACACCCGGGCACTGAAGCTTTCTTT,CSVDGHPGTEAFF
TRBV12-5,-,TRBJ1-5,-,TGTGCTAGTGGTTTGGTACGATTGGGTCGCCTCGGGAGCAATCAGCCCCAGCATTTT,CASGLVRLGRLGSNQPQHF
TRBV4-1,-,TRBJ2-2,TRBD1,TGCGCCAGCAGCCAAGGGGACAGGGACACCGGGGAGCTGTTTTTT,CASSQGDRDTGELFF
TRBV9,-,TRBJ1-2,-,TGTGCCAGCAGCCTCGGACAGCCTTCTTATGGCTACACCTTC,CASSLGQPSYGYTF
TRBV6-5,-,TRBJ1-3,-,TGTGCCAGCAGCCTCGACATGGACTCTGGAAACACCATATATTTT,CASSLDMDSGNTIYF
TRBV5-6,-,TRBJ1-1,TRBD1,TGTGCCAGCAGCTGGAGGGACAGGGAAGCTTTCTTT,CASSWRDREAFF
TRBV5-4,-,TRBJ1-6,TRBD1,TGTGCCAGCAGCTTGGGGGTACAGGGGGCGAATTCACCCCTCCACTTT,CASSLGVQGANSPLHF
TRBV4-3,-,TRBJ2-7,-,TGCGCCAGCAGCCAAGGGCCTCAGGGGTCCTACGAGCAGTACTTC,CASSQGPQGSYEQYF
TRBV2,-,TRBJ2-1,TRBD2,TGTGCCAGCAGTGATCTAGCGGGGGCTCGCAATGAGCAGTTCTTC,CASSDLAGARNEQFF
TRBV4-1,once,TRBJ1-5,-,TGCGCCAGCAGCCAAGACGGCAATCAGCCCCAGCATTTT,CASSQDGNQPQHF
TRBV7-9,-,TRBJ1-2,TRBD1,TGTGCCAGCAGCCAAGACAGGGGGGAGCGTGGCTACACCTTC,CASSQDRGERGYTF
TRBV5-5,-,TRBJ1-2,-,TGTGCCAGCAGCCTTACGGACAGAAACTATGGCTACACCTTC,CASSLTDRNYGYTF
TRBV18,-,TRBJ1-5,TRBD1,TGTGCCAGCTCACACACAGGGGTGGGTCAGCCCCAGCATTTT,CASSHTGVGQPQHF
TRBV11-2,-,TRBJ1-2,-,TGTGCCAGCAGCACGGTACCTACGGCAGGGCTCTATGGCTACACCTTC,CASSTVPTAGLYGYTF
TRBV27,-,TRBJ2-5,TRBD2,TGTGCCAGCAGGAGGCTAGCGGGCGAGACCCAGTACTTC,CASRRLAGETQYF
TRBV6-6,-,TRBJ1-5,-,TGTGCCAGCGGTCCCACAGGGAATAGCAATCAGCCCCAGCATTTT,CASGPTGNSNQPQHF
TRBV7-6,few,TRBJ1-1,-,TGTGCCAGCAGCTCACAGGGGAACACTGAAGCTTTCTTT,CASSSQGNTEAFF
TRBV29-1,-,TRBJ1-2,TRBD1,TGCAGCGTTGAACCGGGGACAGTCATTGGCTACACCTTC,CSVEPGTVIGYTF
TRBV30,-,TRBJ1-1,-,TGTGCCTGGAGGGAGGGGCAGTTGAACACTGAAGCTTTCTTT,CAWREGQLNTEAFF
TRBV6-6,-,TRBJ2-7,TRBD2,TGTGCCAGCAGTTACGGGCAGCGGGGGGCCTCCTACGAGCAGTACTTC,CASSYGQRGASYEQYF
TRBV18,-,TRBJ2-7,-,TGTGCCAGCTCACCAAATCAGGGCGTCTCCTACGAGCAGTACTTC,CASSPNQGVSYEQYF
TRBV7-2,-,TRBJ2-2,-,TGTGCCAGCAGCTTTGGGCAGAAAAACACCGGGGAGCTGTTTTTT,CASSFGQKNTGELFF
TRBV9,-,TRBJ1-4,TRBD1,TGTGCCAGCAGCGCGACAGGGCAAAGTGAAAAACTGTTTTTT,CASSATGQSEKLFF
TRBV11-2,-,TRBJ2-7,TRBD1,TGTGCCAGCAGCCCCGGACAGGGTCTGGGCGAGCAGTACTTC,CASSPGQGLGEQYF
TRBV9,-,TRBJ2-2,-,TGTGCCAGCAGCGTAGGCGACTCGCCGACCGGGGAGCTGTTTTTT,CASSVGDSPTGELFF
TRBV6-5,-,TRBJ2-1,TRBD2,TGTGCCAGCAGCCCCCGGTGGACTAGCGATGAGCAGTTCTTC,CASSPRWTSDEQFF
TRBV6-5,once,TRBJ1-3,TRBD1,TGTGCCAGCAGTTTGGACAGGGGCATTGGAAACACCATATATTTT,CASSLDRGIGNTIYF
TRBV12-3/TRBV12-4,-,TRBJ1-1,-,TGTGCCAGCAGTTTAGCGGTTGCGGCTGAAGCTTTCTTT,CASSLAVAAEAFF
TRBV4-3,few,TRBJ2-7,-,TGCGCCAGCAGCCAAGACTACTACTCCTACGAGCAGTACTTC,CASSQDYYSYEQYF
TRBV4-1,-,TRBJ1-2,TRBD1,TGCGCCAGCAGCCAAACCCCCAATGACAGGGGTAACTATGGCTACACCTTC,CASSQTPNDRGNYGYTF
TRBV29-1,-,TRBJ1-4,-,TGCAGCGTTGAAGAATCAGGAAGCAATGAAAAACTGTTTTTT,CSVEESGSNEKLFF
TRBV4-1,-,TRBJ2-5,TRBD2,TGCGCCAGCAGAGACGGACTAGCGGGGGGCCCCCAAGAGACCCAGTACTTC,CASRDGLAGGPQETQYF
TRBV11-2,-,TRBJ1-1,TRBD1,TGTGCCAGCAGCTTGGGTTTAGGGGGCGCGGAAGCTTTCTTT,CASSLGLGGAEAFF
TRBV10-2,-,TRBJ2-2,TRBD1,TGCGCCAGCAGGAACCGCTCCGGGACAGGGAGAGGGGAGCTGTTTTTT,CASRNRSGTGRGELFF
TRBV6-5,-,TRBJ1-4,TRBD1,TGTGCCAGCAGTCCTCCGGGACAGGGGAATGAAAAACTGTTTTTT,CASSPPGQGNEKLFF
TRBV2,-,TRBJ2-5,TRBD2,TGTGCCAGCAGTGAAGCGCTTCGGCTAGCGGGGGGGGAGACCCAGTACTTC,CASSEALRLAGGETQYF
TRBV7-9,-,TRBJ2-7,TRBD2,TGTGCCAGCAGCTTAGGGACTAGCAGCGAGCAGTACTTC,CASSLGTSSEQYF
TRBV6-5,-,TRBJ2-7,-,TGTGCCAGCAGTTACTCGATCCGGGGCGAGCAGTACTTC,CASSYSIRGEQYF
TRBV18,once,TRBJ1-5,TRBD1,TGTGCCAGCTCACCGCAACGGACAGGCCAGTTGGGCAATCAGCCCCAGCATTTT,CASSPQRTGQLGNQPQHF
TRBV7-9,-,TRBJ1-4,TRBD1,TGTGCCAGCAGCTTAGGGACAGGGGGCGAAAAACTGTTTTTT,CASSLGTGGEKLFF
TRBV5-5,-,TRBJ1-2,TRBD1,TGTGCCAGCAGCTTGGATCCAGGGGGCCGAAACTATGGCTACACCTTC,CASSLDPGGRNYGYTF
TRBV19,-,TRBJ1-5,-,TGTGCCAGTAGTATGGGGGCTGAACAGCCCCAGCATTTT,CASSMGAEQPQHF
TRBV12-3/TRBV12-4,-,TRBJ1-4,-,TGTGCCAGCAGGTTTATTGGAGAGGAAAAACTGTTTTTT,CASRFIGEEKLFF